These 3 T cell receptor beta chains came from one sample sequenced in a study of blood T cell repertoires in COVID-19. The assay was immunoSEQ multiplex PCR, and TCRdb's table has in-frame clones only and misses some. Altogether 350,000 to 450,000 clones are present, approximately 86% being singletons, with the ten largest covering just over 7%. The specimen was peripheral blood. Every receptor here comes from a woman between 55 and 75 years old with COVID-19, enrolled during active disease.

This chain uses TRBV7-9 with TRBJ2-1; TRBD2 matches 14 bases. After removal of 1 base from V and 5 bases from J, the junction contained 10 bases not matched to a gene. Per germline, CDR1 SEHNR and CDR2 FQNEAQ (reference sequence). The CDR3 sequence is 19 residues long. The CDR3 is CASSLVPGLAGVKDNEQFF. The DNA of the CDR3 is TGTGCCAGCAGCTTAGTACCGGGACTAGCGGGGGTGAAAGACAATGAGCAGTTCTTC.

V is TRBV2 and J is TRBJ1-1; 7 nucleotides align to TRBD1. CDR3 length equals 13 residues. Germline V gene data show CDR1 as SNHLY and CDR2 as FYNNEI. J was trimmed by 4 bases and V by 9 bases; bases with no gene match: 8. CDR3 DNA sequence: TGTGCCAGTACAGGGGAAGGGGGCACTGAAGCTTTCTTT. This translates into CASTGEGGTEAFF. The variable domain in full, with the rest retrieved from reference TRBV2 and TRBJ1-1, is EPEVTQTPSHQVTQMGQEVILRCVPISNHLYFYWYRQILGQKVEFLVSFYNNEISEKSEIFDDQFSVERPDGSNFTLKIRSTKLEDSAMYFCASTGEGGTEAFFGQGTRLTVV.

The chain recombines TRBV5-1 with TRBJ2-7; maybe TRBD1 (5 bases). From germline, CDR1 is SGHRS and CDR2 YFSETQ. V shed 1 base and J shed 2 bases, with 22 bases lying between them. The length of the CDR3 is 18 residues. CDR3 amino acids: CASSLLVFRVDSAYEQYF. For the CDR3, the DNA is TGCGCCAGCAGCTTGCTCGTTTTTAGAGTTGACAGTGCCTACGAGCAGTACTTC.